This TCR beta chain was documented in a study of cytomegalovirus exposure and HLA in healthy donors. General study results and limits: Diagnosis of cytomegalovirus status made by the classifier reportedly showed high specificity and sensitivity. Most TCR sequences showed up rarely, but some public TCRs showed up in many donors. Listed as cytomegalovirus-associated were 150 or so TCR beta chains.

This CDR3 comprises 13 residues. CDR1 MNHNS and CDR2 SASEGT come from the germline V gene. Deletions cut 4 bases from V and 0 bases from J, with 7 bases between. In the case of this clone: Antigen unknown.

Generated by immunoSEQ multiplex PCR, the TCRdb table keeps only in-frame clones and is missing some. The sample contains fewer than 200,000 clones, around nine tenths of which appear only once. This rearrangement joins TRBV6-1 to TRBJ2-7; D remains ambiguous. The sequenced material came from PBMCs. This clonotype was sampled from a man aged 18 to 29 in good health and CMV-seropositive. In nucleotides, the CDR3 is TGTGCCAGCAGTGCCTCGGGCTCCTACGAGCAGTACTTC. The encoded protein is CASSASGSYEQYF.